This T cell receptor beta chain is drawn from a study of T cell repertoires in cytomegalovirus infection. TCRdb reanalysed the reads using MiXCR and keeps one entry per CDR3 protein. The sample holds about 740,000 distinct CDR3 sequences, about a third seen once. Regarding this clonotype: A read error is possible here, since a much larger clone lies one base away.

This CDR3 spans 16 amino acids. In germline, CDR1 is SGHVT, CDR2 SQSDAQ. The sample taken for sequencing was PBMCs. The rearrangement joins TRBV7-4 to TRBJ2-2; 8 nucleotides agree with TRBD1. The sequence came from a human donor in good health (CMV status not recorded). Some clones in this sample may be carry-over from other donors' samples. The CDR3 sequence: CALPSGDRGGTGVLFF. The CDR3 region has the DNA TGTGCCTTACCATCCGGAGACAGGGGAGGCACCGGGGTGCTGTTTTTT.